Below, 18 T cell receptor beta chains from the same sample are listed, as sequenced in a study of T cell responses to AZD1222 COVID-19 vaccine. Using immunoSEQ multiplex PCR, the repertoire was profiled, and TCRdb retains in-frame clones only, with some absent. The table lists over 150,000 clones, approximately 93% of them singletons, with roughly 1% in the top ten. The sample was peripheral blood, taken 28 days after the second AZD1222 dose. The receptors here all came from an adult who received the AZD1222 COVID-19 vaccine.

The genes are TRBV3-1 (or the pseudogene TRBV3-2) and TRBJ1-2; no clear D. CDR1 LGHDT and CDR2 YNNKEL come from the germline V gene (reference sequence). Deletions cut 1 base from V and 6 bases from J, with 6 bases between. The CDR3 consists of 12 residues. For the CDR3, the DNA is TGTGCCAGCAGCCAAGCGGCCAATGGCTACACCTTC. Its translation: CASSQAANGYTF.

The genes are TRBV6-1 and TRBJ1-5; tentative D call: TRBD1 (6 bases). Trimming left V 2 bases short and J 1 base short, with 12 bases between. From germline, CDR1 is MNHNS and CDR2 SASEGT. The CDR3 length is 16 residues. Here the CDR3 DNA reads TGTGCCAGCAGTGAATTGCGGGGGGCGAGCAATCAGCCCCAGCATTTT. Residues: CASSELRGASNQPQHF.

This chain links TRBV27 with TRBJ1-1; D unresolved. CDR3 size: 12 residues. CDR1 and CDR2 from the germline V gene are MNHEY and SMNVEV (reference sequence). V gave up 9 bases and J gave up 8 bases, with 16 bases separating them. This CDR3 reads CASSTIMQEAFF. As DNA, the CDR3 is TGTGCCAGTAGCACCATCATGCAGGAAGCTTTCTTT.

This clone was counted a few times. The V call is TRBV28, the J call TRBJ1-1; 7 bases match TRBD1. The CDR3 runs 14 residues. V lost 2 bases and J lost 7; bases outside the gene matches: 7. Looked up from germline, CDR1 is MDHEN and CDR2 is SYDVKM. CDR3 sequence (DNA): TGTGCCAGCAGTTTACATGACAGGGAGGGTGAAGCTTTCTTT. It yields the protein CASSLHDREGEAFF.

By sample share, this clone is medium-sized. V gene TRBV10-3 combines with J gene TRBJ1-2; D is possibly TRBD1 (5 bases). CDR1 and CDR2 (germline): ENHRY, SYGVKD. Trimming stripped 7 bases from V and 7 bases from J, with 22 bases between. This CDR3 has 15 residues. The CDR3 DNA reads TGTGCCATCAACGGGGGAACCAAAAATGTCCTTGGCTACACCTTC. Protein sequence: CAINGGTKNVLGYTF.

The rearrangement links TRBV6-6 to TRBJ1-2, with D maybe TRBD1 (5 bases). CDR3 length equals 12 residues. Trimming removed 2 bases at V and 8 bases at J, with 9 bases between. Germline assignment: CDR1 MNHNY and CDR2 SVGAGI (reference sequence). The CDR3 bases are TGTGCCAGCAGTTACGTGACAGAAGGCTACACCTTC. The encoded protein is CASSYVTEGYTF.

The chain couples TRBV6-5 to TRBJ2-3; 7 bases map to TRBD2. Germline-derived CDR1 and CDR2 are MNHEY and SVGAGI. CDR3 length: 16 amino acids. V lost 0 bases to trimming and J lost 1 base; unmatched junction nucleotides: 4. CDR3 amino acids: CASSYSGGMGTDTQYF. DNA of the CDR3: TGTGCCAGCAGTTACTCGGGAGGGATGGGCACAGATACGCAGTATTTT.

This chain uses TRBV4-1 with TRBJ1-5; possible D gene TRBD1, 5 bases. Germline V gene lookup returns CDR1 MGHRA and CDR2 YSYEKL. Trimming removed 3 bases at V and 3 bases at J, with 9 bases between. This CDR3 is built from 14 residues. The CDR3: CASSQTEVNQPQHF. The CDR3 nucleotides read TGCGCCAGCAGCCAGACAGAAGTCAATCAGCCCCAGCATTTT.

The CDR3 DNA is TGTGCCAGCAGCTTGACAGGGGGAGAGACCCAGTACTTC. Residues: CASSLTGGETQYF. The V call is TRBV3-1 (or the pseudogene TRBV3-2), the J call TRBJ2-5, with 9 bases fitting TRBD1. CDR3 length: 13 residues. The germline V gene has CDR1 LGHDT and CDR2 YNNKEL (reference sequence). The J segment lost 4 bases and the V segment lost 5 bases, leaving 2 bases of the junction unmatched.

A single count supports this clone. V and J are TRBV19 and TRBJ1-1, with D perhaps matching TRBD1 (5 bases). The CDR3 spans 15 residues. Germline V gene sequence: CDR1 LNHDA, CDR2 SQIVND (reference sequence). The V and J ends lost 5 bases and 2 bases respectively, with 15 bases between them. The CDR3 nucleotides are TGTGCCAGTAGTTCAGGGTTGGGCAGAAACACTGAAGCTTTCTTT. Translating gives CASSSGLGRNTEAFF.

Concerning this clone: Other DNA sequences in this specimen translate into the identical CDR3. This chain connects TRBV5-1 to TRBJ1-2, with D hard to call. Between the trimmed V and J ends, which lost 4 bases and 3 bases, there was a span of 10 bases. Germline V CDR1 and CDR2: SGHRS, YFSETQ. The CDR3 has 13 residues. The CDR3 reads CASSPSGDYGYTF. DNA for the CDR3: TGCGCCAGCAGCCCCTCGGGAGACTATGGCTACACCTTC.

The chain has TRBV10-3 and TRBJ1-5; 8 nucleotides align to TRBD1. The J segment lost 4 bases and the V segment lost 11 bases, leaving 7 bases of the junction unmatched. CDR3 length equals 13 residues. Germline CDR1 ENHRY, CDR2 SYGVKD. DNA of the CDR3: TGTGCCGCCAGGGGGCGCGAGAATCAGCCCCAGCATTTT. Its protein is CAARGRENQPQHF.

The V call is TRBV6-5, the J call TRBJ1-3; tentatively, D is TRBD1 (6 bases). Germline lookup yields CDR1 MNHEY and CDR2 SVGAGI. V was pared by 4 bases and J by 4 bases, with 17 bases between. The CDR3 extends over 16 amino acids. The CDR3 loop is CASSCQYRVRGNTIYF. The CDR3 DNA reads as TGTGCCAGCAGTTGCCAATACAGGGTGAGGGGAAACACCATATATTTT.

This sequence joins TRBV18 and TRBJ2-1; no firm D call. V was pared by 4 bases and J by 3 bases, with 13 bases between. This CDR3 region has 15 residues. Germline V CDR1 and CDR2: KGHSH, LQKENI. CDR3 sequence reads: CASSLGPTNYNEQFF. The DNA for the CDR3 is TGTGCCAGCTCACTTGGCCCGACCAACTACAATGAGCAGTTCTTC.

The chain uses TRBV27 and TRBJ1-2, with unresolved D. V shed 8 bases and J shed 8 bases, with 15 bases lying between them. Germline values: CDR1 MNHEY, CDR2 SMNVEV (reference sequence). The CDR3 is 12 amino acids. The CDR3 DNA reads TGTGCCAGCGTGGGCATTATCGGAGGCTACACCTTC. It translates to CASVGIIGGYTF.

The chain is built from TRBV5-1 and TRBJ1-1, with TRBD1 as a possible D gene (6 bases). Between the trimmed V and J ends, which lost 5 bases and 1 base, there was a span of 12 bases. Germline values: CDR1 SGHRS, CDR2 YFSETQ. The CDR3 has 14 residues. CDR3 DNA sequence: TGCGCCAGCAGTCTGGACAGTCAGAACACTGAAGCTTTCTTT. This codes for CASSLDSQNTEAFF. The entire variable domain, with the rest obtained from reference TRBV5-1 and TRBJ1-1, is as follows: KAGVTQTPRYLIKTRGQQVTLSCSPISGHRSVSWYQQTPGQGLQFLFEYFSETQRNKGNFPGRFSGRQFSNSRSEMNVSTLELGDSALYLCASSLDSQNTEAFFGQGTRLTVV.

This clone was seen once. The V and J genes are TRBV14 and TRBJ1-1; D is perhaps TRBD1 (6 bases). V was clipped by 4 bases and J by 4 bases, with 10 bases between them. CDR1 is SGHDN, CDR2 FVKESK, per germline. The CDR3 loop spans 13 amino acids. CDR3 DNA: TGTGCCAGCAGCCGGGGGCGTGGCACTGAAGCTTTCTTT. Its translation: CASSRGRGTEAFF.

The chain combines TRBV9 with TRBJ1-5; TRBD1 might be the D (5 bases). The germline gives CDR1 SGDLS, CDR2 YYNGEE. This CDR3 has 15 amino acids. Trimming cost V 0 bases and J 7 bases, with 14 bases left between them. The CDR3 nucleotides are TGTGCCAGCAGCGTAGGGGGCGGGGAAGGCCAGCCCCAGCATTTT. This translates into CASSVGGGEGQPQHF.